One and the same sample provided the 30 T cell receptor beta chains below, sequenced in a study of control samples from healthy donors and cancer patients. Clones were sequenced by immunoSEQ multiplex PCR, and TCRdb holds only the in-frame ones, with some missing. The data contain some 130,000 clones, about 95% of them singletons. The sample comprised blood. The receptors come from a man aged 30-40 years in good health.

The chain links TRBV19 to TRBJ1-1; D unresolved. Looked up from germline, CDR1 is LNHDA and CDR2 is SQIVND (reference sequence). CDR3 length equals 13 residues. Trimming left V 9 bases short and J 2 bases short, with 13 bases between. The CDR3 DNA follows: TGTGCCAGCGCCTTGTGGGGAAACACTGAAGCTTTCTTT. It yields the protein CASALWGNTEAFF.

The CDR3, as DNA: TGTGCCATCAGTGGGACAGGGGGGAGCTACACCTTC. It codes for CAISGTGGSYTF. The V call is TRBV10-3, the J call TRBJ1-2; 10 nucleotides line up with TRBD1. Germline values: CDR1 ENHRY, CDR2 SYGVKD. The trim removed 4 bases at V and 9 bases at J, leaving 2 bases unmatched. The CDR3 length is 12 residues.

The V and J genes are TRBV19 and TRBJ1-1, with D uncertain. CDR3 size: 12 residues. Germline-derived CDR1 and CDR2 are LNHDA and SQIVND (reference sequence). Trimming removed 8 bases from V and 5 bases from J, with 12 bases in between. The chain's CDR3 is CASRLGSTEAFF. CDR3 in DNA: TGTGCCAGTCGACTAGGGAGTACTGAAGCTTTCTTT.

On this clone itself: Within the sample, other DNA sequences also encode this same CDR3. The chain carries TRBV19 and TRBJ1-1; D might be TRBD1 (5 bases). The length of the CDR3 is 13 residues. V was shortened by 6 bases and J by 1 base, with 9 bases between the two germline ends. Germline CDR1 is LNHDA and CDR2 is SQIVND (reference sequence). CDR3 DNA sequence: TGTGCCAGTAGCACGGGGGGGAACACTGAAGCTTTCTTT. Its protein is CASSTGGNTEAFF.

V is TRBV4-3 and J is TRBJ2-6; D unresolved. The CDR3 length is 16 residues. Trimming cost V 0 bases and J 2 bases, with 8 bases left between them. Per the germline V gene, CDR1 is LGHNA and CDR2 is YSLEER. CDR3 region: CASSQDPTTGANVLTF. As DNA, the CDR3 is TGCGCCAGCAGCCAAGATCCGACGACTGGGGCCAACGTCCTGACTTTC.

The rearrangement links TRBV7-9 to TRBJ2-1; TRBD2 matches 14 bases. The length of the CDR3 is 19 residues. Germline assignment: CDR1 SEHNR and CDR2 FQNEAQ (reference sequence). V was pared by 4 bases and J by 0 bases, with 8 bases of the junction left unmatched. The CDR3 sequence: CASSSMGLAGVFSYNEQFF. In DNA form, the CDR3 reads TGTGCCAGCAGCTCTATGGGACTAGCGGGGGTGTTCTCCTACAATGAGCAGTTCTTC. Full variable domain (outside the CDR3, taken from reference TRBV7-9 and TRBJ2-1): DTGVSQNPRHKITKRGQNVTFRCDPISEHNRLYWYRQTLGQGPEFLTYFQNEAQLEKSRLLSDRFSAERPKGSFSTLEIQRTEQGDSAMYLCASSSMGLAGVFSYNEQFFGPGTRLTVL.

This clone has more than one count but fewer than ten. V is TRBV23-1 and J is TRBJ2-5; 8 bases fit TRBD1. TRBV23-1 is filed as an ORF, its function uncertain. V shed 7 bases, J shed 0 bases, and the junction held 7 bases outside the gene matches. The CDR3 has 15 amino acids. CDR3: CASTHRGDNQETQYF. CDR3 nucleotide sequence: TGCGCCAGCACCCACAGGGGGGACAACCAAGAGACCCAGTACTTC.

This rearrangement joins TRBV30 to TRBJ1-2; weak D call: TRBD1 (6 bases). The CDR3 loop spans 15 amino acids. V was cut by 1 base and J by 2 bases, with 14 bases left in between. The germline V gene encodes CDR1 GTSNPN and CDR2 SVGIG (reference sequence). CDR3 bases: TGTGCCTGGAGTGGGGGGGGCGGTAGGAACTATGGCTACACCTTC. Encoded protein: CAWSGGGGRNYGYTF.

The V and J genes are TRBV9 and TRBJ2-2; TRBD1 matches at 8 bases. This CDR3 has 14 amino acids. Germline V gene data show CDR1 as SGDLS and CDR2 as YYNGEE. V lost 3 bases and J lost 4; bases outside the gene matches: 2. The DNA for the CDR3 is TGTGCCAGCAGCGGGACAGGGTCCACCGGGGAGCTGTTTTTT. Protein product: CASSGTGSTGELFF.

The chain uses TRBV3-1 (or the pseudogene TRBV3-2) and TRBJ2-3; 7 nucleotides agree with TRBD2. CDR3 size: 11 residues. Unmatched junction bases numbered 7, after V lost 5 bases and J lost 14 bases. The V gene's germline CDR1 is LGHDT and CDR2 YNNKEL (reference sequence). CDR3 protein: CASSAGTILYF. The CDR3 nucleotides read TGTGCCAGCAGCGCCGGGACTATACTGTATTTT.

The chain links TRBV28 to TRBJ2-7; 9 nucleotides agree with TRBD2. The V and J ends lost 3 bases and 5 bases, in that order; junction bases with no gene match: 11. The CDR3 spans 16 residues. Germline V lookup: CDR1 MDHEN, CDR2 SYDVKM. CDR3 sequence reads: CASSFGLAGLRDEQYF. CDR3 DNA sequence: TGTGCCAGCAGTTTTGGCCTAGCGGGGTTACGAGACGAGCAGTACTTC.

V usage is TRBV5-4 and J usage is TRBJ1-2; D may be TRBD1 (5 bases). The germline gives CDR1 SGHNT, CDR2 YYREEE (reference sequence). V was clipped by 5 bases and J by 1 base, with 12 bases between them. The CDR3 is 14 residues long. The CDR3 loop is CASRTAGGNYGYTF. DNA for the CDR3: TGTGCCAGCAGGACAGCAGGAGGTAACTATGGCTACACCTTC.

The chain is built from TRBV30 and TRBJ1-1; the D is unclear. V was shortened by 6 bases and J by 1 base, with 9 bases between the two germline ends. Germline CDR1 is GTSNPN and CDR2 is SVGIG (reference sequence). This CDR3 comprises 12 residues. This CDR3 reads CACQPRNTEAFF. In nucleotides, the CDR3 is TGTGCCTGTCAGCCACGGAACACTGAAGCTTTCTTT.

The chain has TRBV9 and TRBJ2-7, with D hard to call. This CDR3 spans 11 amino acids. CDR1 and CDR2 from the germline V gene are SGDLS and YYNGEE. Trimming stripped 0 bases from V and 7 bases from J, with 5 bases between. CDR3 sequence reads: CASSVDSEQYF. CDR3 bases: TGTGCCAGCAGCGTAGACTCGGAGCAGTACTTC. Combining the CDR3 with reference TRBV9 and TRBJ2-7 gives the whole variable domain DSGVTQTPKHLITATGQRVTLRCSPRSGDLSVYWYQQSLDQGLQFLIQYYNGEERAKGNILERFSAQQFPDLHSELNLSSLELGDSALYFCASSVDSEQYFGPGTRLTVT.

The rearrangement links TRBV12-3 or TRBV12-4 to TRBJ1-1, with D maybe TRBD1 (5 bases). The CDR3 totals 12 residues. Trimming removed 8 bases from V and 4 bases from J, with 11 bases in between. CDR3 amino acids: CASFRGGTEAFF. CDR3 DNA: TGTGCCAGCTTCCGGGGGGGCACTGAAGCTTTCTTT.

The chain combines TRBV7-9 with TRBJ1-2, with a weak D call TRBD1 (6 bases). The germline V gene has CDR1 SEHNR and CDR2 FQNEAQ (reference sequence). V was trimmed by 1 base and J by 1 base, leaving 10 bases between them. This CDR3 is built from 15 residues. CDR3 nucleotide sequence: TGTGCCAGCAGCTTAGAACAGGGCAGTAACTATGGCTACACCTTC. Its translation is CASSLEQGSNYGYTF.

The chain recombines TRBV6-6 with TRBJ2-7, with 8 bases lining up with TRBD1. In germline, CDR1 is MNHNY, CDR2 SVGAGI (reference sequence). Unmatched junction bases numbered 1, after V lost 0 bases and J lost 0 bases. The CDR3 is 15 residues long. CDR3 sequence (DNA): TGTGCCAGCAGTTACTCGGGACAGGACTCCTACGAGCAGTACTTC. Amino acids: CASSYSGQDSYEQYF.

The chain's CDR3 is CASSASSGREETQYF. CDR3 coding DNA: TGTGCCAGCAGCGCCTCTAGCGGGAGAGAAGAGACCCAGTACTTC. The J gene is TRBJ2-5, the V gene TRBV7-2, with 10 bases fitting TRBD2. Trimming at V came to 5 bases and at J to 3 bases, leaving 6 bases not matched to a gene. CDR3 size: 15 residues. From germline, CDR1 is SGHTA and CDR2 FQGNSA.

The CDR3 region has the DNA TGTGCCAGCAGCAAAGCGCGGGGGCATTTCAATCAGCCCCAGCATTTT. It translates to CASSKARGHFNQPQHF. This sequence joins TRBV21-1 and TRBJ1-5. TRBV21-1 is classified as a pseudogene. The CDR3 runs to 16 residues.

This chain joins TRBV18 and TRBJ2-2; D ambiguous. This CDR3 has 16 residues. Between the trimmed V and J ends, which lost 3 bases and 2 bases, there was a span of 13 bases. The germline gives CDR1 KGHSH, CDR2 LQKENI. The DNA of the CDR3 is TGTGCCAGCTCACCTAACCTTGGCAGAAACACCGGGGAGCTGTTTTTT. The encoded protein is CASSPNLGRNTGELFF. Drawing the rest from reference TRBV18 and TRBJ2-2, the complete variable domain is NAGVMQNPRHLVRRRGQEARLRCSPMKGHSHVYWYRQLPEEGLKFMVYLQKENIIDESGMPKERFSAEFPKEGPSILRIQQVVRGDSAAYFCASSPNLGRNTGELFFGEGSRLTVL.

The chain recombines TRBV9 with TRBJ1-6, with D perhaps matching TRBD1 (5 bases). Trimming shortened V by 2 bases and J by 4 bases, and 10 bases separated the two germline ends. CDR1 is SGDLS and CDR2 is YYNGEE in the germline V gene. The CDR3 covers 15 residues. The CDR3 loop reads CASSVGGTYNSPLHF. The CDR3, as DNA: TGTGCCAGCAGCGTCGGGGGGACTTATAATTCACCCCTCCACTTT.

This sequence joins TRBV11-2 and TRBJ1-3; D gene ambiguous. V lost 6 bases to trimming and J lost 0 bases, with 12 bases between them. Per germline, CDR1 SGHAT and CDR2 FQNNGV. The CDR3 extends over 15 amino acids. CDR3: CASSPVGSSGNTIYF. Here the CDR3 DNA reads TGTGCCAGCAGTCCTGTGGGCAGCTCTGGAAACACCATATATTTT.

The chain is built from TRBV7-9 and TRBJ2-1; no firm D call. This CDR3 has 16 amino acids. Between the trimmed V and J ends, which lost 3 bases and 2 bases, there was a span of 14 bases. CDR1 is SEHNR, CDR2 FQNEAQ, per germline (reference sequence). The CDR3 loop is CASSFVPGLTYNEQFF. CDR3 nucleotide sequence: TGTGCCAGCAGCTTTGTCCCCGGTCTCACCTACAATGAGCAGTTCTTC.

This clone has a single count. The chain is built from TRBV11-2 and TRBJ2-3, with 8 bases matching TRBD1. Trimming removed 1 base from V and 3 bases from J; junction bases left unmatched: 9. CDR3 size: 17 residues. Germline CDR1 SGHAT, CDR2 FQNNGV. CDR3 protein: CASSLVSVTGGTDTQYF. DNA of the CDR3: TGTGCCAGCAGCTTAGTCAGCGTAACAGGGGGTACAGATACGCAGTATTTT.

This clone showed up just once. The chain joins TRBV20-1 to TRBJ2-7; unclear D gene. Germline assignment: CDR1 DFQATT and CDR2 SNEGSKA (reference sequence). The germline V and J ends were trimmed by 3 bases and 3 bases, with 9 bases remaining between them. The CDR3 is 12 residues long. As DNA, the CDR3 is TGCAGTGCTAGTGGGCGGTACTACGAGCAGTACTTC. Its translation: CSASGRYYEQYF.

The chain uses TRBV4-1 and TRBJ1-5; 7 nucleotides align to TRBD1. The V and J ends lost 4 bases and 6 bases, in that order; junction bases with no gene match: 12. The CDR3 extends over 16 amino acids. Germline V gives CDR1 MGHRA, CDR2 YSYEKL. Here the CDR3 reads CASSLTTGSSSQPQHF. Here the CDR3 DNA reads TGCGCCAGCAGCCTCACGACAGGGTCTTCAAGTCAGCCCCAGCATTTT.

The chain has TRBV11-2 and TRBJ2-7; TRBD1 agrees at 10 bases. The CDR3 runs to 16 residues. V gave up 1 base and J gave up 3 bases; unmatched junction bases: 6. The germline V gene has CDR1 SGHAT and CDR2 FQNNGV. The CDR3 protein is CASSLVPGQGIYEQYF. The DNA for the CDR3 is TGTGCCAGCAGCTTAGTTCCGGGACAGGGGATCTACGAGCAGTACTTC.

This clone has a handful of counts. The CDR3 is CAWALSYEQYF. CDR3 nucleotides: TGTGCCTGGGCCCTGTCCTACGAGCAGTACTTC. The chain has TRBV30 and TRBJ2-7; D is unclear. This CDR3 is built from 11 residues. V was pared by 5 bases and J by 1 base, with 6 bases between. Germline assignment: CDR1 GTSNPN and CDR2 SVGIG (reference sequence).

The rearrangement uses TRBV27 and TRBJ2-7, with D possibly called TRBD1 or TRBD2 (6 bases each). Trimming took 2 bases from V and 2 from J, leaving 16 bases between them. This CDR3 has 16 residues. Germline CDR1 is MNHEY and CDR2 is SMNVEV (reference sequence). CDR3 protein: CASSLEAGGYTYEQYF. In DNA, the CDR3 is TGTGCCAGCAGTTTAGAAGCCGGGGGCTACACCTACGAGCAGTACTTC.

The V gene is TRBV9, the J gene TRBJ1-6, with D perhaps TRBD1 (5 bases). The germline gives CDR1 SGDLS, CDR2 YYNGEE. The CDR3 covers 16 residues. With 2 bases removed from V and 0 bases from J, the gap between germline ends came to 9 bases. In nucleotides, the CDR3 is TGTGCCAGCAGCGTCGACGGGACCTCCTATAATTCACCCCTCCACTTT. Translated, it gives CASSVDGTSYNSPLHF.